This T cell receptor beta chain was retrieved from a study of neurological immune-mediated disorders. Via MiXCR, TCRdb re-called the 5' RACE reads, giving one row per CDR3 protein. The repertoire includes roughly 48,000 distinct CDR3 sequences, roughly 13% of them detected once, and 9% sits in the top ten. Germline values: CDR1 SGHKS, CDR2 YYEKEE (reference sequence). V was clipped by 3 bases and J by 6 bases; unmatched bases: 12. The CDR3 totals 17 residues. The time point here: longitudinal time-point 3. The table lists this clonotype with many counts. The chain couples TRBV5-5 to TRBJ2-1, with 10 bases aligning to TRBD1. The source material was PBMCs. The TCR was taken from a male donor with HTLV-1-associated myelopathy (HAM/TSP). Here the CDR3 DNA reads TGTGCCAGCAGCTATGACAGGGGGCAGGGAAGTCGCAATGAGCAGTTCTTC. The encoded protein is CASSYDRGQGSRNEQFF. The full variable domain, rest sourced from reference TRBV5-5 and TRBJ2-1, is DAGVTQSPTHLIKTRGQQVTLRCSPISGHKSVSWYQQVLGQGPQFIFQYYEKEERGRGNFPDRFSARQFPNYSSELNVNALLLGDSALYLCASSYDRGQGSRNEQFFGPGTRLTVL.